This TCR beta chain came from a study of read filtering for tumor transcriptome and immune sequencing. On the study more broadly: RNA-seq yielded only roughly 75 to 1,300 TCR reads, IR-seq about 4 to 10.27 million.

This library used roughly 400 ng RNA and molecular barcoded adaptors spanning alpha/delta and beta/gamma chains. TCRdb analysed the reads with MiXCR anew, one entry per CDR3 protein. The table lists 94,000 or so distinct CDR3 sequences, over 9% of them singletons. The CDR3 contains 16 residues. Trimming at V came to 2 bases and at J to 8 bases, leaving 11 bases not matched to a gene. From germline, CDR1 is SGHTA and CDR2 FQGTGA. The chain couples TRBV7-3 to TRBJ2-1; 8 nucleotides line up with TRBD1. The sequenced sample consisted of a population of CD138-negative cells sorted from bone marrow. The receptor was derived from a donor at least 40 years old with multiple myeloma. This CDR3 is CASSLGGTGFNDEQFF. The CDR3 nucleotides are TGTGCCAGCAGCTTAGGGGGGACAGGATTTAACGATGAGCAGTTCTTC.